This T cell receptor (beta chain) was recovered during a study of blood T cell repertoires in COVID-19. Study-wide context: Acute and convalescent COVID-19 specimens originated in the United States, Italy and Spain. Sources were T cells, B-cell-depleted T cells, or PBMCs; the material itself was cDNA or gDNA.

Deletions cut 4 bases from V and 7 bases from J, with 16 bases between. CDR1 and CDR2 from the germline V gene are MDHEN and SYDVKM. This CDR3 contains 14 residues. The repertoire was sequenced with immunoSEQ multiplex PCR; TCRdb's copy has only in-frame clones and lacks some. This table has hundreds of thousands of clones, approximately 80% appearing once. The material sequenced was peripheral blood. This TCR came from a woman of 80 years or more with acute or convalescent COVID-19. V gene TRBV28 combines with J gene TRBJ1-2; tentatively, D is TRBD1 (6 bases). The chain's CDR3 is CASSSHRETGGYTF. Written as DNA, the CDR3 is TGTGCCAGCAGTTCCCACAGGGAAACTGGTGGCTACACCTTC.